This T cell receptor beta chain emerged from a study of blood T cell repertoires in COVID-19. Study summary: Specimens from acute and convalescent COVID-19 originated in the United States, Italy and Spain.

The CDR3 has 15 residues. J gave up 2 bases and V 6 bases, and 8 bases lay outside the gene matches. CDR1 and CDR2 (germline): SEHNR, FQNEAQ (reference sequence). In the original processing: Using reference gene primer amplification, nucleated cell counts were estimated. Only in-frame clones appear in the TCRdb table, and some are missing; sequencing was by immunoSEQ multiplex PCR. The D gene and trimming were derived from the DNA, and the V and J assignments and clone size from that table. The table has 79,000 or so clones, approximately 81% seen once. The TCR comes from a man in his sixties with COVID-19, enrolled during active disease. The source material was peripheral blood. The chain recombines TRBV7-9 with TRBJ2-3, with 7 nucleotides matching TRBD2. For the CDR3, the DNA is TGTGCCAGCAGTTCCAACCGGGACTACACAGATACGCAGTATTTT. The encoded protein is CASSSNRDYTDTQYF.